This T cell receptor (beta chain) was found in a study of cytomegalovirus exposure and HLA in healthy donors. Study results and limitations: Later on, a genetic analysis was performed. It linked a missense variant in DCLRE1C with V- and J-gene trimming of TCR beta. Sequencing likely generated an artifact that appeared as a cluster of highly shared sequence variants.

Of note for this clone: Antigen specificity is unknown.

Both 60 Vbeta primers and 13 Jbeta primers went into the PCR. TCRdb keeps only in-frame clones here, not all; method: immunoSEQ multiplex PCR. The data hold about 90,000 clones, with roughly four fifths observed a single time. As for the donors, each was a healthy bone marrow donor. The CDR3 totals 13 residues. The V gene's germline CDR1 is MDHEN and CDR2 SYDVKM. The V end was cut by 6 bases, the J end by 4 bases, with 12 bases between. Sequenced material: PBMCs. The chain combines TRBV28 with TRBJ1-1; D ambiguous. This TCR derives from a woman between 40 and 50 years old in good health and CMV-seropositive. CDR3 region: CASSRVIGTEAFF. The CDR3 nucleotides are TGTGCCAGCAGCCGGGTAATCGGCACTGAAGCTTTCTTT. Drawing the rest from reference TRBV28 and TRBJ1-1, the complete variable domain is DVKVTQSSRYLVKRTGEKVFLECVQDMDHENMFWYRQDPGLGLRLIYFSYDVKMKEKGDIPEGYSVSREKKERFSLILESASTNQTSMYLCASSRVIGTEAFFGQGTRLTVV.